This is a list of T cell receptor beta chains from one sample in a study of identical twins. TCRdb ran MiXCR on the 5' RACE reads and lists one entry per CDR3 protein. The sample comprises approximately 550,000 distinct CDR3 sequences, under 25% of which are singletons, and approximately 0.5% rests with the top ten. These sequences were also reported in another study, on yellow fever vaccine responses in identical twins.

Sequencing used CD4+ T cells sorted from blood. The receptors come from a woman in her late teens or twenties in good health. CDR3s include the opening cysteine and the closing phenylalanine or tryptophan. A D gene is named only where the DNA matches it firmly. Rows may omit the clone size; those that give it use once, few, many or a size class.

len: 15; d_gene: -; j_gene: TRBJ2-1; abundance: -; v_gene: TRBV7-2; CDR3nt: TGTGCCAGCAGCTTAGCTGGAGGGAGCTGGAATGAGCAGTTCTTC; CDR3aa: CASSLAGGSWNEQFF
len: 12; d_gene: -; j_gene: TRBJ2-3; abundance: -; v_gene: TRBV3-1; CDR3nt: TGTGCCAGCAGCGCACCGAGCAATACGCAGTATTTT; CDR3aa: CASSAPSNTQYF
len: 17; d_gene: -; j_gene: TRBJ2-2; abundance: -; v_gene: TRBV5-1; CDR3nt: TGCGCCAGCAGCTCACCCCCGGGCCGGGAGCGCACCGGGGAGCTGTTTTTT; CDR3aa: CASSSPPGRERTGELFF
len: 16; d_gene: TRBD2; j_gene: TRBJ2-1; abundance: -; v_gene: TRBV5-6; CDR3nt: TGTGCCAGCAGCCGACTCCAAGCGGGGGCCTACAATGAGCAGTTCTTC; CDR3aa: CASSRLQAGAYNEQFF
len: 14; d_gene: TRBD2; j_gene: TRBJ2-1; abundance: few; v_gene: TRBV6-5; CDR3nt: TGTGCCAGCAGTACTGCACTAGCGAACAATGAGCAGTTCTTC; CDR3aa: CASSTALANNEQFF
len: 14; d_gene: -; j_gene: TRBJ1-2; abundance: few; v_gene: TRBV29-1; CDR3nt: TGCAGCGCAGAGGGAGAGACCTCTAACTATGGCTACACCTTC; CDR3aa: CSAEGETSNYGYTF
len: 12; d_gene: TRBD1; j_gene: TRBJ2-4; abundance: -; v_gene: TRBV19; CDR3nt: TGTGCCAGCACGACAGGGATGAACATTCAGTACTTC; CDR3aa: CASTTGMNIQYF
len: 12; d_gene: -; j_gene: TRBJ2-7; abundance: few; v_gene: TRBV12-3/TRBV12-4; CDR3nt: TGTGCCAGCAGTAACCGCTGGGGAGAGCAGTACTTC; CDR3aa: CASSNRWGEQYF
len: 15; d_gene: TRBD1; j_gene: TRBJ2-4; abundance: -; v_gene: TRBV28; CDR3nt: TGTGCCAGCAGTCGAAAAAGACAGGGGTTGGACATTCAGTACTTC; CDR3aa: CASSRKRQGLDIQYF
len: 16; d_gene: TRBD2; j_gene: TRBJ2-3; abundance: -; v_gene: TRBV6-1; CDR3nt: TGTGCCAGCAGTCAACCGGCTAGCGGGAGGGCAGATACGCAGTATTTT; CDR3aa: CASSQPASGRADTQYF
len: 18; d_gene: -; j_gene: TRBJ2-1; abundance: -; v_gene: TRBV10-3; CDR3nt: TGTGCCATCAGTCTGGACAGAACTATAACGAATTCCTACAATGAGCAGTTCTTC; CDR3aa: CAISLDRTITNSYNEQFF
len: 18; d_gene: -; j_gene: TRBJ2-2; abundance: -; v_gene: TRBV6-5; CDR3nt: TGTGCCAGCAGTTACTCGCTCGGGACCCACTCGAACACCGGGGAGCTGTTTTTT; CDR3aa: CASSYSLGTHSNTGELFF
len: 15; d_gene: -; j_gene: TRBJ2-1; abundance: -; v_gene: TRBV5-1; CDR3nt: TGCGCCAGCAGCTTGGGGCAGAATCATTACAATGAGCAGTTCTTC; CDR3aa: CASSLGQNHYNEQFF
len: 18; d_gene: TRBD1; j_gene: TRBJ1-6; abundance: few; v_gene: TRBV5-1; CDR3nt: TGCGCCAGCAGCCTCGGACAGGGTCTCGACTCCTATAATTCACCCCTCCACTTT; CDR3aa: CASSLGQGLDSYNSPLHF
len: 14; d_gene: -; j_gene: TRBJ2-2; abundance: -; v_gene: TRBV6-5; CDR3nt: TGTGCCAGCAGACTACGAGGGGACACCGGGGAGCTGTTTTTT; CDR3aa: CASRLRGDTGELFF